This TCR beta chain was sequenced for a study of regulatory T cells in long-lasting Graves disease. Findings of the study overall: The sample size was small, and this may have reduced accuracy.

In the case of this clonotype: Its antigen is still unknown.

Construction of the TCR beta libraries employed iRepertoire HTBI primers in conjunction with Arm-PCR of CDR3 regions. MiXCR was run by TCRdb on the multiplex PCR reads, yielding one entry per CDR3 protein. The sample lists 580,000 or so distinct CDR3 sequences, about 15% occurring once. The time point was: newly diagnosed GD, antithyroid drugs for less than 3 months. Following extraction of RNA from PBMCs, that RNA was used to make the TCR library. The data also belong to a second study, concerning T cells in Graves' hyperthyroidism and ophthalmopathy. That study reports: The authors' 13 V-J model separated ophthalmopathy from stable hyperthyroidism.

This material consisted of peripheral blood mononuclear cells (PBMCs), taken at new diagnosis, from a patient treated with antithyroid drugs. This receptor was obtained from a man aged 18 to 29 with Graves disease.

The CDR3 reads CSARLLGGRETQYF. The CDR3 nucleotides are TGCAGTGCTAGGTTGCTCGGGGGTCGAGAGACCCAGTACTTC. This chain joins TRBV20-1 and TRBJ2-5; tentative D call: TRBD2 (6 bases). The CDR3 extends over 14 amino acids. The V gene lost 3 bases and the J gene lost 4 bases, with 15 bases spanning the gap. Germline V gives CDR1 DFQATT, CDR2 SNEGSKA (reference sequence).